Below are 32 T cell receptor beta chains sequenced from a single sample in a study of blood T cells in healthy people across ages. A second PCR of 7 to 11 cycles used a sample-barcoded 5' primer and a J-beta primer mix. MiXCR, run by TCRdb on the 5' RACE reads, gives a single entry per CDR3 protein. Among fewer than 2,000,000 distinct CDR3 sequences listed, approximately 40% were seen once. Material for sequencing was blood. These receptors originate from a human donor in good health.

This chain connects TRBV12-5 to TRBJ2-2; D may be TRBD2 (6 bases). Germline loops: CDR1 LGHNT, CDR2 FRNRAP. CDR3 size: 13 residues. Trimming left V 4 bases short and J 6 bases short, with 9 bases between. The CDR3 sequence is CASGSSGPGELFF. For the CDR3, the DNA is TGTGCTAGTGGTTCGAGCGGGCCCGGGGAGCTGTTTTTT.

This clonotype was detected many times. The CDR3 here is CASSLGASYEQYF. Here the CDR3 DNA reads TGTGCCAGCAGCTTAGGAGCCTCCTACGAGCAGTACTTC. V gene TRBV7-2 combines with J gene TRBJ2-7; D not resolved. Germline V gene sequence: CDR1 SGHTA, CDR2 FQGNSA. The CDR3 is made up of 13 amino acids. The V end lost 1 base, the J end lost 0 bases, and 4 bases lay between the germline ends. The full variable domain, rest sourced from reference TRBV7-2 and TRBJ2-7, is GAGVSQSPSNKVTEKGKDVELRCDPISGHTALYWYRQSLGQGLEFLIYFQGNSAPDKSGLPSDRFSAERTGGSVSTLTIQRTQQEDSAVYLCASSLGASYEQYFGPGTRLTVT.

This clonotype has just one count. V is TRBV9 and J is TRBJ1-5; 9 bases match TRBD1. The CDR3 covers 17 residues. The V and J ends lost 4 bases and 2 bases, in that order; junction bases with no gene match: 10. Germline CDR1 and CDR2: SGDLS and YYNGEE. The chain's CDR3 is CASSPGQGTLGNQPQHF. The CDR3 DNA sequence: TGTGCCAGCAGCCCGGGACAGGGAACCCTGGGCAATCAGCCCCAGCATTTT.

Only a few counts were recorded for this clonotype. The V call is TRBV29-1, the J call TRBJ1-4, with 11 bases lining up with TRBD1. The CDR3 is 15 residues long. V lost 6 bases and J lost 0; bases outside the gene matches: 3. Germline CDR1 reads SQVTM; CDR2 reads ANQGSEA. The CDR3: CSVPGQGATNEKLFF. The DNA for the CDR3 is TGCAGCGTCCCGGGACAGGGGGCAACTAATGAAAAACTGTTTTTT. Complete variable domain (other parts from reference TRBV29-1 and TRBJ1-4): SAVISQKPSRDICQRGTSLTIQCQVDSQVTMMFWYRQQPGQSLTLIATANQGSEATYESGFVIDKFPISRPNLTFSTLTVSNMSPEDSSIYLCSVPGQGATNEKLFFGSGTQLSVL.

This chain connects TRBV5-4 to TRBJ2-3; no clear D gene. Germline CDR1 and CDR2: SGHNT and YYREEE (reference sequence). The CDR3 totals 16 residues. Trimming took 4 bases from V and 2 from J, leaving 17 bases between them. The CDR3, as DNA: TGTGCCAGCAGCCCCCTCCCGGACGCACTCACAGATACGCAGTATTTT. This sequence encodes CASSPLPDALTDTQYF.

V gene TRBV9 combines with J gene TRBJ2-4; D might be TRBD2 (7 bases). This CDR3 spans 15 amino acids. CDR1 is SGDLS and CDR2 is YYNGEE in the germline V gene. V was pared by 2 bases and J by 8 bases, with 17 bases between. The CDR3 reads CASSVAGAPPDIQYF. The DNA of the CDR3 is TGTGCCAGCAGCGTTGCGGGGGCTCCGCCGGACATTCAGTACTTC.

The table lists this clonotype with a few counts. The junction departs from the called germline gene at one end, perhaps through a read error. V is TRBV3-1 and J is TRBJ1-5; tentatively, D is TRBD1 (5 bases). The length of the CDR3 is 13 residues. Germline V gene data show CDR1 as LGHDT and CDR2 as YNNKEL (reference sequence). The CDR3 coding sequence is TGTGCCAGCAGCCAGGGACCATATCAGGCCCAGCATTTT. It yields the protein CASSQGPYQAQHF.

In its sample, this clonotype was seen a few times. One end of the junction fails to match germline, which may point to a read error. The chain joins TRBV12-3 or TRBV12-4 to TRBJ2-7; D uncertain. The CDR3 spans 12 residues. The CDR3 sequence is CASSLAYYGQYF. CDR3 sequence (DNA): TGTGCCAGCAGTTTAGCTTACTACGGGCAGTACTTC.

V gene TRBV4-2 combines with J gene TRBJ2-1, with 14 bases aligning to TRBD2. The CDR3 has 15 amino acids. CDR1 and CDR2 (germline): LGHNA, YNFKEQ. After removal of 3 bases from V and 7 bases from J, the junction contained 2 bases not matched to a gene. The DNA for the CDR3 is TGTGCCAGCAGCCAGACTAGCGGGGGGGAAAATGAGCAGTTCTTC. Amino acids: CASSQTSGGENEQFF.

This chain joins TRBV27 and TRBJ1-5; maybe TRBD1 (5 bases). There are 16 residues in the CDR3. V lost 1 base, J lost 1 base, and 11 bases lay in between. The germline CDR1 and CDR2 sequences are MNHEY and SMNVEV (reference sequence). The DNA of the CDR3 is TGTGCCAGCAGTTTATTAGGGGAGGGGAGCAATCAGCCCCAGCATTTT. Its translation is CASSLLGEGSNQPQHF.

V usage is TRBV7-2 and J usage is TRBJ1-1; no clear D. The CDR3 runs to 12 residues. The V end was cut by 2 bases, the J end by 8 bases, with 9 bases between. CDR1 SGHTA and CDR2 FQGNSA come from the germline V gene. For the CDR3, the DNA is TGTGCCAGCAGCTTAACTTTCAGGGAAGCTTTCTTT. As protein: CASSLTFREAFF. Looking up the rest from reference TRBV7-2 and TRBJ1-1 gives the full variable domain: GAGVSQSPSNKVTEKGKDVELRCDPISGHTALYWYRQSLGQGLEFLIYFQGNSAPDKSGLPSDRFSAERTGGSVSTLTIQRTQQEDSAVYLCASSLTFREAFFGQGTRLTVV.

The V call is TRBV12-3 or TRBV12-4, the J call TRBJ1-1; the D is unclear. There are 16 residues in the CDR3. Deletions cut 7 bases from V and 4 bases from J, with 22 bases between. The CDR3 region has the DNA TGTGCCAGCACCCTAGGGCTATCAAACATGAGCACTGAAGCTTTCTTT. It is translated as CASTLGLSNMSTEAFF.

This clonotype was detected only a few times. The CDR3 coding sequence is TGCAGTGTCGGGACTCCTAGCACAGATACGCAGTATTTT. Its protein product is CSVGTPSTDTQYF. V is TRBV20-1 and J is TRBJ2-3, with a weak D call TRBD2 (6 bases). The V and J ends lost 7 bases and 0 bases respectively, with 11 bases between them. CDR3 length: 13 amino acids. Germline V gene data show CDR1 as DFQATT and CDR2 as SNEGSKA (reference sequence).

The chain couples TRBV7-2 to TRBJ2-4, with D tentatively TRBD2 (5 bases). The J call is doubtful: the DNA matches TRBJ2-7 better. The CDR3 totals 15 residues. Germline V CDR1 and CDR2: SGHTA, FQGNSA. CDR3 sequence (DNA): TGTGCCAGCAGCTTAGTGGGTCCCAGCGGCCACGAGCAGTACTTC. Translation gives CASSLVGPSGHEQYF.

Notes on this clonotype: This may stem from a read error, because a much larger clone lies one nucleotide away. The chain has TRBV6-2 or TRBV6-3 and TRBJ2-1; TRBD2 agrees at 9 bases. V trimming: 6 bases; J trimming: 4 bases; junction bases outside the gene matches: 7. Germline values: CDR1 MNHEY, CDR2 SVGEGT. The CDR3 contains 15 residues. CDR3 loop: CASRGRAGGYNEQFF. CDR3 coding DNA: TGTGCCAGCAGAGGACGAGCGGGGGGATACAATGAGCAGTTCTTC.

The V gene is TRBV25-1, the J gene TRBJ2-3; the D is unclear. The V gene lost 4 bases and the J gene lost 4 bases, with 12 bases spanning the gap. CDR3 size: 14 residues. The germline gives CDR1 MGHDK, CDR2 SYGVNS. CDR3 bases: TGTGCCAGCAGTGCGCCAATGGGCGCAGATACGCAGTATTTT. Residues: CASSAPMGADTQYF.

The rearrangement links TRBV30 to TRBJ2-3; D remains unclear. The V and J ends lost 1 base and 2 bases respectively, with 7 bases between them. Germline V lookup: CDR1 GTSNPN, CDR2 SVGIG (reference sequence). This CDR3 has 13 residues. The CDR3 nucleotides are TGTGCCTGGAGTGAGGGATTCACAGATACGCAGTATTTT. Translation gives CAWSEGFTDTQYF.

The rearrangement links TRBV15 to TRBJ2-2; D might be TRBD2 (5 bases). The ends were cut back, 4 bases at V and 0 bases at J, with 12 bases in the middle. The CDR3 runs 16 residues. Germline V gene lookup returns CDR1 LNHNV and CDR2 YYDKDF (reference sequence). The CDR3 nucleotides read TGTGCCACCAGCAAGGAGCCGGGATCGAACACCGGGGAGCTGTTTTTT. It yields the protein CATSKEPGSNTGELFF. The whole variable domain, remainder taken from reference TRBV15 and TRBJ2-2, is DAMVIQNPRYQVTQFGKPVTLSCSQTLNHNVMYWYQQKSSQAPKLLFHYYDKDFNNEADTPDNFQSRRPNTSFCFLDIRSPGLGDTAMYLCATSKEPGSNTGELFFGEGSRLTVL.

The chain employs TRBV27 and TRBJ1-1; possible D gene TRBD1, 5 bases. In germline, CDR1 is MNHEY, CDR2 SMNVEV (reference sequence). V lost 6 bases, J lost 7 bases, and 21 bases lay in between. This CDR3 has 15 amino acids. Written as DNA, the CDR3 is TGTGCCAGCAGGCCGGCATGGGGGTCCAACTTTGAAGCTTTCTTT. Protein sequence: CASRPAWGSNFEAFF.

The V gene is TRBV5-6, the J gene TRBJ2-2, with 9 positions matching TRBD1. CDR3 length: 16 amino acids. Germline V CDR1 and CDR2: SGHDT, YYEEEE. The V segment lost 0 bases and the J segment 5 bases; nucleotides outside the gene matches: 5. CDR3 nucleotide sequence: TGTGCCAGCAGCTTGGGGGCCGGGACAGGGACCGGGGAGCTGTTTTTT. This codes for CASSLGAGTGTGELFF.

V usage is TRBV12-5 and J usage is TRBJ2-7; the D call may be TRBD1 or TRBD2 (5 bases each). Trimming left V 0 bases short and J 6 bases short, with 15 bases between. Germline loops: CDR1 LGHNT, CDR2 FRNRAP. The CDR3 length is 15 residues. The CDR3 region has the DNA TGTGCTAGTGGTTTGGTATCCTACGGGGACCCCGAGCAGTACTTC. This gives the protein CASGLVSYGDPEQYF.

V is TRBV5-1 and J is TRBJ1-1; D is unclear. V lost 4 bases to trimming and J lost 8 bases, with 12 bases between them. CDR1 SGHRS and CDR2 YFSETQ come from the germline V gene. The length of the CDR3 is 12 residues. This CDR3 is CASSRPEGEAFF. Written as DNA, the CDR3 is TGCGCCAGCAGCCGTCCCGAAGGGGAAGCTTTCTTT.

There are a few counts of this clonotype. The rearrangement joins TRBV5-5 to TRBJ2-1; weak D call: TRBD2 (7 bases). V was shortened by 1 base and J by 7 bases, with 15 bases between the two germline ends. This CDR3 region has 15 residues. CDR1 SGHKS and CDR2 YYEKEE come from the germline V gene (reference sequence). The CDR3 reads CASSLQGGGLNEQFF. The CDR3 DNA reads TGTGCCAGCAGCTTGCAAGGCGGGGGCCTTAATGAGCAGTTCTTC.

In this sample, this clonotype turned up a few times. This chain links TRBV29-1 with TRBJ2-1; D gene ambiguous. V shed 3 bases and J shed 1 base, with 16 bases lying between them. The germline gives CDR1 SQVTM, CDR2 ANQGSEA. The CDR3 has 16 amino acids. The CDR3: CSVDTLPKRSYNEQFF. In DNA form, the CDR3 reads TGCAGCGTTGACACGCTACCCAAAAGGTCCTACAATGAGCAGTTCTTC.

The J gene is TRBJ2-5, the V gene TRBV20-1, with 8 bases aligning to TRBD2. The ends lost 1 base at V and 1 base at J; junction bases unmatched: 5. The CDR3 covers 15 residues. Germline V lookup: CDR1 DFQATT, CDR2 SNEGSKA (reference sequence). The CDR3 nucleotides read TGCAGTGCTAGAGGGCGGGGGGAGCTCCAAGAGACCCAGTACTTC. It codes for CSARGRGELQETQYF.

This clonotype was detected a few times. The chain couples TRBV6-5 to TRBJ2-5, with TRBD2 matching 7 bases. The CDR3 sequence is 15 residues long. CDR1 and CDR2 (germline): MNHEY, SVGAGI. Unmatched junction bases numbered 7, after V lost 2 bases and J lost 4 bases. CDR3 sequence: CASSYGPSGGETQYF. CDR3 bases: TGTGCCAGCAGTTACGGTCCTAGCGGTGGAGAGACCCAGTACTTC.

This clonotype was seen a few times. V usage is TRBV20-1 and J usage is TRBJ2-5; D is perhaps TRBD2 (6 bases). In germline, CDR1 is DFQATT, CDR2 SNEGSKA (reference sequence). V lost 0 bases and J 4 bases, leaving 15 bases between the germline ends. The CDR3 has 15 residues. The chain's CDR3 is CSARDPAGTGETQYF. As DNA, the CDR3 is TGCAGTGCTAGAGACCCAGCGGGTACGGGAGAGACCCAGTACTTC.

A note on this clonotype: Given a much more abundant clone one base away, this may be a read error. This chain joins TRBV29-1 and TRBJ1-1; 7 bases are shared with TRBD1. The junction had 4 bases not matched to a gene; V was cut back by 3 bases and J by 3 bases. CDR1 and CDR2 (germline): SQVTM, ANQGSEA. CDR3 length: 13 residues. CDR3 nucleotides: TGCAGCGTTGAGGAGGGGGCTGACACTGAAGCTTTCTTT. This encodes CSVEEGADTEAFF.

The chain's CDR3 is CASSLSPSTGGFPNYGYTF. DNA of the CDR3: TGTGCCAGCAGCCTATCTCCGTCGACAGGGGGTTTTCCGAACTATGGCTACACCTTC. This chain connects TRBV13 to TRBJ1-2; 9 bases fit TRBD1. The V and J ends lost 5 bases and 2 bases, in that order; junction bases with no gene match: 18. CDR3 length: 19 amino acids. Germline CDR1 PRHDT, CDR2 FYEKMQ (reference sequence).

This clonotype was recorded many times. The chain employs TRBV4-3 and TRBJ2-3, with 12 nucleotides matching TRBD2. Trimming at V came to 11 bases and at J to 5 bases, leaving 2 bases not matched to a gene. There are 12 residues in the CDR3. The V gene's germline CDR1 is LGHNA and CDR2 YSLEER. Written as DNA, the CDR3 is TGCGCCTCTAGCGGGGGGGGAGATACGCAGTATTTT. This translates into CASSGGGDTQYF.

This clonotype has only a few counts. The CDR3: CASSSGTGGREQYF. CDR3 in DNA: TGTGCCAGCAGCTCCGGGACAGGGGGGAGGGAGCAGTACTTC. The chain links TRBV7-2 to TRBJ2-7, with TRBD1 identical over 11 bases. CDR1 is SGHTA and CDR2 is FQGNSA in the germline V gene. This CDR3 is 14 amino acids long. J lost 7 bases, V lost 4 bases, and 6 bases had no gene match.

This sequence joins TRBV6-5 and TRBJ1-6, with D tentatively TRBD1 (6 bases). The CDR3 loop spans 15 amino acids. Trimming cost V 5 bases and J 8 bases, with 16 bases left between them. Germline V CDR1 and CDR2: MNHEY, SVGAGI. DNA for the CDR3: TGTGCCAGCAGTCAGGACAGCCCCCGGTATTCACCCCTCCACTTT. Protein sequence: CASSQDSPRYSPLHF.